This TCR beta chain was sequenced in a study of cytomegalovirus exposure and HLA in healthy donors. V was pared by 5 bases and J by 0 bases, with 9 bases between. Germline V gene lookup returns CDR1 SGHVS and CDR2 FQNEAQ. The CDR3 is 14 residues long. Every donor was a healthy person donating bone marrow. The PCR employed 60 Vbeta primers together with 13 Jbeta primers. TCRdb's copy holds only in-frame clones and misses some; the assay was immunoSEQ multiplex PCR. This table lists about 110,000 clones. Regarding this clone: Its antigen is currently unknown.

Study observations and caveats: Analysis performed later showed TCR beta chains linked to HLA being more clonally expanded than equally common others.

The V and J genes are TRBV7-8 and TRBJ2-3; TRBD2 might be the D (6 bases). Sequenced sample: PBMCs. The clonotype comes from a man between 25 and 39 years old in good health and CMV-seronegative. The CDR3 is CASSPGGSTDTQYF. The DNA of the CDR3 is TGTGCCAGCAGCCCCGGGGGTAGCACAGATACGCAGTATTTT.